Listed here is a single T cell receptor (beta chain). Its ends do not fully match the called genes, so a read error is possible. The data stem from a study of siplizumab effects on memory and regulatory T cells. The CDR3 runs to 14 residues. CDR1 and CDR2 from the germline V gene are SEHNR and FQNEAQ (reference sequence). The protocol was immunoSEQ multiplex PCR, while the TCRdb copy is restricted to in-frame clones and leaves out a portion. Among some 97,000 clones, about 93% were seen once, and the ten largest hold 0.55% to 0.65%. V gene TRBV7-9 combines with J gene TRBJ2-7; D may be TRBD1 (6 bases). The specimen was Tregs sorted from blood. The sequence was collected from a human donor in good health. CDR3 amino acids: CASSPFRGQLELYF. CDR3 nucleotides: TGTGCCAGCAGCCCTTTCCGGGGACAACTCGAGCTGTACTTC. Full variable domain (remainder filled in from reference TRBV7-9 and TRBJ2-7): DTGVSQNPRHKITKRGQNVTFRCDPISEHNRLYWYRQTLGQGPEFLTYFQNEAQLEKSRLLSDRFSAERPKGSFSTLEIQRTEQGDSAMYLCASSPFRGQLELYFGPGTRLTVT.